This TCR beta chain appears in the sequencing data of a study of Japanese encephalitis immunity and Zika vaccine responses. V shed 2 bases and J 3 bases; nucleotides not matched to a gene: 6. Germline-derived CDR1 and CDR2 are PRHDT and FYEKMQ (reference sequence). The CDR3 is 15 amino acids. TCRdb called the 5' RACE reads again in MiXCR, with one record for every CDR3 protein. The sample lists around 150 distinct CDR3 sequences, 25% to 40% occurring once. For 6 days, PBMCs labeled with CFSE were cultured with peptide pools at 0.85 to 1 ug/mL each. Proliferating CD4 T cells were sorted unfixed as live CD56-CD19-CD16-CD3+CD4+ CFSE-low cells.

This specimen was antigen-activated CD4+ T cells from blood, cultured, taken during a Zika inactivated vaccine study. The TCR was taken from an adult woman who received an inactivated Zika virus vaccine. The J gene is TRBJ2-7, the V gene TRBV13; 8 nucleotides match TRBD2. The chain's CDR3 is CASSLHGRVNYEQYF. The CDR3 nucleotides read TGTGCCAGCAGCTTACACGGGAGGGTTAACTACGAGCAGTACTTC.